Sequencing of this T cell receptor beta chain was carried out in a study of response to subunit inactivated influenza vaccine. The CDR3 runs 12 residues. V was trimmed by 4 bases and J by 3 bases, leaving 9 bases between them. Germline assignment: CDR1 SQVTM and CDR2 ANQGSEA. Whole-study results and caveats: Authors proposed each seasonal influenza vaccination draws in few new T cells.

A remark on this clonotype: The antigen is not known.

TCRdb called the RT-PCR reads again in MiXCR, with one record for every CDR3 protein. This sample has under 750,000 distinct CDR3 sequences; over 9.5% occur once, and the top ten carry about 9.4%. This TCR was sampled from a man aged 50 or older who received an inactivated influenza vaccine. Sequencing was performed on PBMCs from blood, taken on the day of vaccination. The chain combines TRBV29-1 with TRBJ1-1; D not certain. The CDR3 DNA reads as TGCAGCGTTGTTGGGTGGGACACTGAAGCTTTCTTT. Its protein product is CSVVGWDTEAFF.